This section outlines one T cell receptor (beta chain) sequence together with its context. Its matching antigen is unknown. All the patients suffered relapse after autologous stem cell transplantation, and brentuximab vedotin exposure differed. The data derive from a study of PD-1 blockade in classical Hodgkin lymphoma. Study-wide points: Baseline TCR diversity was reportedly lower in newly diagnosed patients than healthy donors.

Germline CDR1 reads LNHDA; CDR2 reads SQIVND (reference sequence). Trimming removed 0 bases from V and 4 bases from J, with 18 bases in between. This CDR3 spans 18 amino acids. Clones were read by immunoSEQ multiplex PCR, and TCRdb kept only the in-frame ones, dropping some. The sample holds tens of thousands of clones, 55% to 75% seen once. The receptor was derived from a human donor with classical Hodgkin lymphoma. The specimen was peripheral blood mononuclear cells (PBMCs), collected before the second cycle of nivolumab. The gene calls are TRBV19 and TRBJ1-4, with D perhaps TRBD1 (5 bases). The CDR3 nucleotides are TGTGCCAGTAGTATAGACCCGCCTCTCTTGGGGCATAATGAAAAACTGTTTTTT. It yields the protein CASSIDPPLLGHNEKLFF.